One T cell receptor beta chain is described in this entry. Antigen: not known. This entry comes from a study of OX40 agonist ivuxolimab in advanced cancers. Looking at the study overall: Each patient was given ivuxolimab into a vein every 2 weeks, at 0.01 to 10 mg/kg. Subjects had a mean age of around 60 years, with a range of about 23 to 85; about 83% were male.

Assay: immunoSEQ multiplex PCR; the TCRdb copy retains only in-frame clones and omits some. The table has tens of thousands of clones, about 91% seen once; the top ten hold 0.15% to 0.2%. The germline V gene has CDR1 MGHRA and CDR2 YSYEKL. V trimming: 1 base; J trimming: 3 bases; junction bases outside the gene matches: 9. CDR3 length equals 16 residues. Overall study results and limits: Determination of antigen specificity was not performed for the expanded peripheral T cells. CD8+ T cells (on average) carried more expanded clones than CD4+ T cells.

The starting material was CD4+ or CD8+ T cells sorted from blood, obtained in a trial of the OX40 agonist ivuxolimab. The rearrangement links TRBV4-1 to TRBJ2-7; 7 nucleotides align to TRBD1. The origin of this receptor is an adult with an advanced solid tumor such as melanoma, head and neck, liver or kidney cancer. CDR3 sequence reads: CASSQVWTGDFYEQYF. The DNA for the CDR3 is TGCGCCAGCAGCCAAGTATGGACAGGAGACTTCTACGAGCAGTACTTC.